This TCR beta chain was profiled in a study of PD-L1 blockade in urothelial cancer. Background on the study: Individuals in the cohort had been given 0 to 3 earlier chemotherapy regimens. Blood was tested 3 weeks (second dose) and 6 weeks into treatment. When blood samples were assessed, the median T cell count was about 130,000.

Sequencing was performed with immunoSEQ multiplex PCR; in TCRdb, only in-frame clones are kept and a portion is missing. The table has approximately 100,000 clones, more than 80% seen once; the top ten hold 0.85% to 1%. This CDR3 comprises 15 residues. Germline V CDR1 and CDR2: LNHDA, SQIVND (reference sequence). V lost 1 base and J lost 6, with 12 bases in between. The time point: pretreatment peripheral blood. Sequences were derived from PBMCs, sampled around atezolizumab (anti-PD-L1) treatment. This TCR was sampled from a woman of 80 years or more with urothelial cancer. The gene calls are TRBV19 and TRBJ2-2; TRBD1 might be the D (5 bases). The CDR3: CASSIVGLAAGELFF. CDR3 in DNA: TGTGCCAGTAGTATAGTGGGGCTGGCGGCCGGGGAGCTGTTTTTT. The full variable domain, with the rest looked up from reference TRBV19 and TRBJ2-2, is DGGITQSPKYLFRKEGQNVTLSCEQNLNHDAMYWYRQDPGQGLRLIYYSQIVNDFQKGDIAEGYSVSREKKESFPLTVTSAQKNPTAFYLCASSIVGLAAGELFFGEGSRLTVL.